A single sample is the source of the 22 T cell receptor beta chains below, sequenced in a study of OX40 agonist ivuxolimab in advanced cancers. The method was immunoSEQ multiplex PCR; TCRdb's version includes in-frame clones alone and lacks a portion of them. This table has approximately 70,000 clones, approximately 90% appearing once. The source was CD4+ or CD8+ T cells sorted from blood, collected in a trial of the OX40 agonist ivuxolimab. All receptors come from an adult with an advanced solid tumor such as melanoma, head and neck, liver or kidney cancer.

Here the CDR3 reads CASSTGGSGETQYF. In DNA, the CDR3 is TGCGCCAGCAGCACGGGGGGTAGTGGGGAGACCCAGTACTTC. The chain is built from TRBV5-1 and TRBJ2-5; 7 bases are a match to TRBD2. The CDR3 sequence is 14 residues long. V shed 4 bases, J shed 5 bases, and the junction held 8 bases outside the gene matches. Germline-derived CDR1 and CDR2 are SGHRS and YFSETQ.

The CDR3 reads CAWSVPGTGGYGYTF. The DNA for the CDR3 is TGTGCCTGGAGTGTTCCCGGGACAGGTGGCTATGGCTACACCTTC. The V and J genes are TRBV30 and TRBJ1-2, with TRBD1 matching 8 bases. This CDR3 region has 15 residues. Losses at the gene ends were 0 bases for V and 4 bases for J; bases not matched to a gene: 7. Germline CDR1 and CDR2: GTSNPN and SVGIG (reference sequence).

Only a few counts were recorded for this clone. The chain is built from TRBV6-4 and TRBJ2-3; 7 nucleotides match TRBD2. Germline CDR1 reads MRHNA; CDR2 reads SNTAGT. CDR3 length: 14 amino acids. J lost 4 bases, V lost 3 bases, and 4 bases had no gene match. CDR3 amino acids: CASSEWGGSDTQYF. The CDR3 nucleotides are TGTGCCAGCAGTGAGTGGGGGGGTTCAGATACGCAGTATTTT.

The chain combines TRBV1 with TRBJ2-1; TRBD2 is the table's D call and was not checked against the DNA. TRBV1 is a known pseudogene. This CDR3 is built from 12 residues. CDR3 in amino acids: CTRRTSGYEQFF. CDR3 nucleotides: TGCACCAGACGGACTAGCGGTTATGAGCAGTTCTTC.

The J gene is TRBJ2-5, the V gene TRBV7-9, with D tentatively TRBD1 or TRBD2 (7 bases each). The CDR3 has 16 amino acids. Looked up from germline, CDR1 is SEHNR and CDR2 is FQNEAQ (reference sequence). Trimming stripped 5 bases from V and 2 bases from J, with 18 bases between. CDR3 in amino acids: CASSPGGAGLQETQYF. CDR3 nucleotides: TGTGCCAGCAGCCCAGGGGGGGCAGGCCTTCAAGAGACCCAGTACTTC.

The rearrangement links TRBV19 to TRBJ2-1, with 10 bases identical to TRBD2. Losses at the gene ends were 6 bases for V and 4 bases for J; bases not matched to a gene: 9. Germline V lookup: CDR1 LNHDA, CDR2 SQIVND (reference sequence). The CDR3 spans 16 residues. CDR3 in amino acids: CASRQNGLAVYNEQFF. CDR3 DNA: TGTGCCAGTAGGCAGAACGGACTAGCGGTATACAATGAGCAGTTCTTC.

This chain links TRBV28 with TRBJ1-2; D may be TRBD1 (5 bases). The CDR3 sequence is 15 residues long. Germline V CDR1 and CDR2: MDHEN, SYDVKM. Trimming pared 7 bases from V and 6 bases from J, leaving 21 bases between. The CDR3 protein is CASIPFGGLSDGYTF. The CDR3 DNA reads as TGTGCCAGCATCCCTTTCGGGGGGTTAAGTGATGGCTACACCTTC.

The CDR3 DNA follows: TGTGCCAGTAGTACCAGGGGGCTTAACTATGGCTACACCTTC. It translates to CASSTRGLNYGYTF. V is TRBV19 and J is TRBJ1-2; 8 nucleotides align to TRBD1. V dropped 4 bases and J dropped 1; count of bases not matched to a gene: 2. Looked up from germline, CDR1 is LNHDA and CDR2 is SQIVND (reference sequence). The CDR3 is made up of 14 amino acids.

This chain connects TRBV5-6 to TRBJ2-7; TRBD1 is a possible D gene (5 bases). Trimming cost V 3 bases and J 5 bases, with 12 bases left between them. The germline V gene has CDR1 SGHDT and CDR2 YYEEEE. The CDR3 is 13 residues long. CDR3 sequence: CASSWATGHEQYF. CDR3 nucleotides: TGTGCCAGCAGCTGGGCTACAGGTCACGAGCAGTACTTC.

Written as DNA, the CDR3 is TGTGCCAGCAGCGCAACAGGCCCGGTAGCCAAAAACATTCAGTACTTC. This codes for CASSATGPVAKNIQYF. V usage is TRBV9 and J usage is TRBJ2-4; a weak D match, TRBD1 (5 bases). The CDR3 is 16 amino acids. V was clipped by 3 bases and J by 0 bases, with 13 bases between them. Per the germline V gene, CDR1 is SGDLS and CDR2 is YYNGEE.

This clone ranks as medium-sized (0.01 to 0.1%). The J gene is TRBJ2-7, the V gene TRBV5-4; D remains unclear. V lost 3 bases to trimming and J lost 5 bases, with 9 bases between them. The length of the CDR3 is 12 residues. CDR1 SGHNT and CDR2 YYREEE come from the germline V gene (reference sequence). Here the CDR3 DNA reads TGTGCCAGCAGCTCCCGTAGCAACGAGCAGTACTTC. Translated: CASSSRSNEQYF.

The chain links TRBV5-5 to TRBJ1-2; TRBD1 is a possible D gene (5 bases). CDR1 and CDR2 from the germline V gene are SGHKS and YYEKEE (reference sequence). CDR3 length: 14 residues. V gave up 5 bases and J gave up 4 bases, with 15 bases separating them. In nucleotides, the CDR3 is TGTGCCAGCAGTCTGGACACTGGATCCTATGGCTACACCTTC. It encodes CASSLDTGSYGYTF.

The CDR3 sequence: CASSAESGLNQPQHF. The DNA for the CDR3 is TGTGCCAGCAGTGCAGAGAGTGGTCTTAATCAGCCCCAGCATTTT. The chain uses TRBV9 and TRBJ1-5; D uncertain. The CDR3 extends over 15 amino acids. The V and J ends lost 5 bases and 4 bases respectively, with 16 bases between them. The germline V gene encodes CDR1 SGDLS and CDR2 YYNGEE.

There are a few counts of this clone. This chain's CDR3 is CAISDTGQKNYGYTF. The CDR3 DNA follows: TGTGCCATCAGTGATACGGGACAGAAGAACTATGGCTACACCTTC. The rearrangement joins TRBV10-3 to TRBJ1-2; 7 bases match TRBD1. The CDR3 is made up of 15 amino acids. The trim removed 3 bases at V and 2 bases at J, leaving 6 bases unmatched. The germline CDR1 and CDR2 sequences are ENHRY and SYGVKD.

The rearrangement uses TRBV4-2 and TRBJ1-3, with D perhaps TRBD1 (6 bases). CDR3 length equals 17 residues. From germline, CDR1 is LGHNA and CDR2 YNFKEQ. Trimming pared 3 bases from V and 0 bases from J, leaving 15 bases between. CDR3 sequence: CASSHDATGNSGNTIYF. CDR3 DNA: TGTGCCAGCAGCCACGACGCGACAGGCAACTCTGGAAACACCATATATTTT.

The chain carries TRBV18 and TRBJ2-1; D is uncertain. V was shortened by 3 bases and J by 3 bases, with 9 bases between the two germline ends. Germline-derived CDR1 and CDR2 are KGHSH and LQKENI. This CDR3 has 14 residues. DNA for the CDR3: TGTGCCAGCTCACCTTCACAGAACTACAATGAGCAGTTCTTC. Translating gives CASSPSQNYNEQFF.

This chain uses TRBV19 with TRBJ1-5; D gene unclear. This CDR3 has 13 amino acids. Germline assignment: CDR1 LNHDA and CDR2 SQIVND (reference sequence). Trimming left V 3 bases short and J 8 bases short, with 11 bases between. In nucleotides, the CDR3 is TGTGCCAGTAGTATTGAGGGTTTCGAGCCCCAGCATTTT. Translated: CASSIEGFEPQHF. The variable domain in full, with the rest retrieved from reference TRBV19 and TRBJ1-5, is DGGITQSPKYLFRKEGQNVTLSCEQNLNHDAMYWYRQDPGQGLRLIYYSQIVNDFQKGDIAEGYSVSREKKESFPLTVTSAQKNPTAFYLCASSIEGFEPQHFGDGTRLSIL.

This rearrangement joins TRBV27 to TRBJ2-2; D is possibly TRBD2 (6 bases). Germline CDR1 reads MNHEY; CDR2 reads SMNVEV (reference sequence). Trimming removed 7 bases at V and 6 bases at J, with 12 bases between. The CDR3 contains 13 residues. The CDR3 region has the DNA TGTGCCAGCAAGGGTAGCGGATCCGGGGAGCTGTTTTTT. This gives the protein CASKGSGSGELFF.

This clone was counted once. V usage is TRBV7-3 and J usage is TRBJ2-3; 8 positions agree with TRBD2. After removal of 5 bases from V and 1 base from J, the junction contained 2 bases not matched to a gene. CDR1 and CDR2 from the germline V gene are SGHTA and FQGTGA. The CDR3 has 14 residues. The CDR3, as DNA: TGTGCCAGCAGCGTTAGCGGGGGCACAGATACGCAGTATTTT. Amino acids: CASSVSGGTDTQYF.

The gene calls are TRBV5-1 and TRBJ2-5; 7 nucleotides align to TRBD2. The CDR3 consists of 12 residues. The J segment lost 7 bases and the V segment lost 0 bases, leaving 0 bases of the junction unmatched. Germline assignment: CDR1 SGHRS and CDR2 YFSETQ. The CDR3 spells CASSLGGGTQYF. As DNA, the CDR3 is TGCGCCAGCAGCTTGGGCGGGGGGACCCAGTACTTC.

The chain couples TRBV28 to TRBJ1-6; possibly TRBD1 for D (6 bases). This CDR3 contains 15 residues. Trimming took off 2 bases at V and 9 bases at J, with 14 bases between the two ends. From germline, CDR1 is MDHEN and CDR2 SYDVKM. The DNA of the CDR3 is TGTGCCAGCAGTTTACGGATTACAGGGACTTCACCCCTCCACTTT. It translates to CASSLRITGTSPLHF.

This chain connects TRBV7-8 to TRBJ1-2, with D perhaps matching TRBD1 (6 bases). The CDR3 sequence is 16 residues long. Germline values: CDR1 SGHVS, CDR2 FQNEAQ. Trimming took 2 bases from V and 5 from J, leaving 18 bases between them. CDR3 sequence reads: CASSLTTWGDTYGYTF. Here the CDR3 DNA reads TGTGCCAGCAGCTTAACCACGTGGGGGGACACATATGGCTACACCTTC.